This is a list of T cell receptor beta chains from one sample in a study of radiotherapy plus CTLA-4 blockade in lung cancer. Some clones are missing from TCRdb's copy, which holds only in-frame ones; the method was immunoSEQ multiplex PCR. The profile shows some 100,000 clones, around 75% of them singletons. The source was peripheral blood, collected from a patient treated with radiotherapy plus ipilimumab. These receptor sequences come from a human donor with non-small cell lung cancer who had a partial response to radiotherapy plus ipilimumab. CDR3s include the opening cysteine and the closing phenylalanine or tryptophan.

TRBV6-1,CASSEAGGGWDTQYF
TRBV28,CASWRDRAPTSSYEQYF
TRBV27,CASSLAGLNPYNEQFF
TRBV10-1,CASSDLREKVF
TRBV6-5,CASSTPGSDTQYF
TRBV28,CASSSLQKRTVNTEAFF
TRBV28,CASSLATGETQYF
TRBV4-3,CASSQTWQGRNSPLHF
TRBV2,CASSNDRDVAFF
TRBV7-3,CASSLAAGAGNEQFF
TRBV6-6,CASRQGIQPQHF
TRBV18,CASATGTEATQYF
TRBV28,CASSSSGTANTGELFF
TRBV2,CASSILAGGTDTQYF
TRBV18,CASSPQAGISGNTIYF
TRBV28,CASSFASGQLYEQYF
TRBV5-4,CASSLPSGFTDTQYF
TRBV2,CASSENGLIITDTQYF
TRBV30,CAWSRASGGHNEQFF
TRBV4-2,CASSQVSTTPPNEQFF
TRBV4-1,CASSQEGQSSGNTIYF
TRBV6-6,CASSYKGQGAEKLFF
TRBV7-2,CASSLASGGGQPQHF
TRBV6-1,CASGQGAQPQHF
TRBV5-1,CASSLSGELTEAFF
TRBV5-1,CASSRWTGSVQETQYF
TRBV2,CASIGLAQETQYF
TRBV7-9,CASSWTSGNTGELFF
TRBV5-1,CASSLARSGGTDTQYF
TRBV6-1,CASSPRWSGANVLTF
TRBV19,CASSKANEVTYEQYF
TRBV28,CASSPATGGFNQPQHF
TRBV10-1,CASTGGTGDEQYF